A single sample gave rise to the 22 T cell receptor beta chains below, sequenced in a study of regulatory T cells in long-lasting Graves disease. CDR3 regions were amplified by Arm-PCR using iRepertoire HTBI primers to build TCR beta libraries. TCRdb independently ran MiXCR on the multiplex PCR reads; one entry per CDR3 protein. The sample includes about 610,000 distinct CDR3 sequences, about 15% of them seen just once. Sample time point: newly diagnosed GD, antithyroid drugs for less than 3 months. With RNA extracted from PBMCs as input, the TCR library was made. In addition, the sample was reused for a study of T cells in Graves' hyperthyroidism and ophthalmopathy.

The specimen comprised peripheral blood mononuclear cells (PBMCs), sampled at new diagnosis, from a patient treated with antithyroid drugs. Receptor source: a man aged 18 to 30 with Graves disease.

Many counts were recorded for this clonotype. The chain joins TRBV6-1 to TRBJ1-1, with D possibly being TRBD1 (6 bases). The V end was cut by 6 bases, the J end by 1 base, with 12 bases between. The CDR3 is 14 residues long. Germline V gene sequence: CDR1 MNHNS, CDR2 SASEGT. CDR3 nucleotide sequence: TGTGCCAGCAGCTTCGGGACAAAGAACACTGAAGCTTTCTTT. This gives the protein CASSFGTKNTEAFF.

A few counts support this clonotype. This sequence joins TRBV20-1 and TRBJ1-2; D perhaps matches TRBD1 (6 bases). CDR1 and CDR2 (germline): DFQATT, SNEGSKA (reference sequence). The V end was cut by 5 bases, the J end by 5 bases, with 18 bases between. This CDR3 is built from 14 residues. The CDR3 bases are TGCAGTGCTCCCAGGGGAGGAGTAAGTTATGGCTACACCTTC. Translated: CSAPRGGVSYGYTF.

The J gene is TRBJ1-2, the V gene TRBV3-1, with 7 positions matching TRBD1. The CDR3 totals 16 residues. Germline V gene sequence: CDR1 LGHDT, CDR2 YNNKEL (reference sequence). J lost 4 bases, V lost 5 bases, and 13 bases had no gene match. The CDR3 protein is CASSGRGGRLFYGYTF. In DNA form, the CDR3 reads TGTGCCAGCAGCGGACGAGGGGGCCGGCTCTTCTATGGCTACACCTTC.

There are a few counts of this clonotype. CDR3: CASSVVGRGLEEQYF. CDR3 in DNA: TGTGCCAGCAGCGTAGTTGGCAGGGGGCTAGAGGAGCAGTACTTC. The chain employs TRBV9 and TRBJ2-7, with TRBD1 matching over 8 bases. There are 15 residues in the CDR3. V was clipped by 0 bases and J by 7 bases; unmatched bases: 9. In germline, CDR1 is SGDLS, CDR2 YYNGEE. The entire variable domain, with the rest obtained from reference TRBV9 and TRBJ2-7, is as follows: DSGVTQTPKHLITATGQRVTLRCSPRSGDLSVYWYQQSLDQGLQFLIQYYNGEERAKGNILERFSAQQFPDLHSELNLSSLELGDSALYFCASSVVGRGLEEQYFGPGTRLTVT.

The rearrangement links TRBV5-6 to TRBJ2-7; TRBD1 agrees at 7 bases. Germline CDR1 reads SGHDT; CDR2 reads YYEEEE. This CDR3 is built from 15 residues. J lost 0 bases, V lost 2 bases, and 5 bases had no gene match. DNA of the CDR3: TGTGCCAGCAGCTTCCCGGGACAGAGCTCCTACGAGCAGTACTTC. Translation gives CASSFPGQSSYEQYF.

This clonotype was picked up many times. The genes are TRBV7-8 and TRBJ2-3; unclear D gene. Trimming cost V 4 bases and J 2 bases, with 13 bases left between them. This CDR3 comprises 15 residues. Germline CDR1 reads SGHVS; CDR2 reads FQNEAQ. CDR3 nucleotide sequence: TGTGCCAGCAGCTCCGTCCGGATTTTCACAGATACGCAGTATTTT. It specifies CASSSVRIFTDTQYF.

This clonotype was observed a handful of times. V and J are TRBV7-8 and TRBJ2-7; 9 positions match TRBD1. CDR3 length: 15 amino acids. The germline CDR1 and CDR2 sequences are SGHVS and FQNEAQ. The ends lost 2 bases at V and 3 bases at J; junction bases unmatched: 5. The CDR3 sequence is CASSLLMGQGYEQYF. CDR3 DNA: TGTGCCAGCAGCTTATTAATGGGACAGGGCTACGAGCAGTACTTC.

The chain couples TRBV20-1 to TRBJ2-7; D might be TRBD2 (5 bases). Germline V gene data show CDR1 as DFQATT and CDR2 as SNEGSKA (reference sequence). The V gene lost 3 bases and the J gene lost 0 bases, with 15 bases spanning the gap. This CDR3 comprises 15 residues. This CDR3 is CSARLALGSSYEQYF. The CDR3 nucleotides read TGCAGTGCTAGGTTAGCGTTGGGAAGCTCCTACGAGCAGTACTTC.

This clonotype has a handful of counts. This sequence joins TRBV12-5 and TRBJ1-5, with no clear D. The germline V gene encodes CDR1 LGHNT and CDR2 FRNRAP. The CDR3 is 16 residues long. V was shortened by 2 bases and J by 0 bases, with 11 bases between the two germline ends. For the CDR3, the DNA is TGTGCTAGTGGTTTGAATCCGTTTCGTAGCAATCAGCCCCAGCATTTT. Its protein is CASGLNPFRSNQPQHF.

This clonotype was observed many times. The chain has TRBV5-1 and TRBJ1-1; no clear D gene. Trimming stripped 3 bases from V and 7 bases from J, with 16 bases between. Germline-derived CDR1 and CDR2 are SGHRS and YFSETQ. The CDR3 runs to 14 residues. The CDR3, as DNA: TGCGCCAGCAGCTCAGCGACCGCCTCCAATGAAGCTTTCTTT. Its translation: CASSSATASNEAFF.

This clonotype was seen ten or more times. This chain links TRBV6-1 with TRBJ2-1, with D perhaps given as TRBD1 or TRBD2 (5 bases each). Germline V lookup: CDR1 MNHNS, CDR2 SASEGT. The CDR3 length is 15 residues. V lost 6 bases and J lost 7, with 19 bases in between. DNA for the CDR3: TGTGCCAGCAGCCGGGGAATGACAGAACGTAATGAGCAGTTCTTC. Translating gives CASSRGMTERNEQFF.

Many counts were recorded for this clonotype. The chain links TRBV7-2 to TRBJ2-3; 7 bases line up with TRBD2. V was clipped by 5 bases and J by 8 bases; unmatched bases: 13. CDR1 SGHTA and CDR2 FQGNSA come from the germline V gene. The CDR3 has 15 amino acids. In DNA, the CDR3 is TGTGCCAGCAGCCGAGCTAGCGGCCATGAGGGTACGCAGTATTTT. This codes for CASSRASGHEGTQYF.

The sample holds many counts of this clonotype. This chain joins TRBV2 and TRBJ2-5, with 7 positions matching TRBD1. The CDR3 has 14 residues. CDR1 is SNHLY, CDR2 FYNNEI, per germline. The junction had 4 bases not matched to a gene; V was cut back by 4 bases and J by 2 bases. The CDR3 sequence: CASSGYRGQETQYF. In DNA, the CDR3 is TGTGCCAGCAGTGGTTACAGGGGTCAAGAGACCCAGTACTTC.

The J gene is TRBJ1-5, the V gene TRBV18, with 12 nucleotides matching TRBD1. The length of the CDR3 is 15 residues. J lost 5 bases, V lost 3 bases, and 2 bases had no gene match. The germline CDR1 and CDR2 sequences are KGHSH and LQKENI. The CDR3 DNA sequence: TGTGCCAGCTCACCGGGGACAGGGGGCGATCAGCCCCAGCATTTT. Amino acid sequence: CASSPGTGGDQPQHF.

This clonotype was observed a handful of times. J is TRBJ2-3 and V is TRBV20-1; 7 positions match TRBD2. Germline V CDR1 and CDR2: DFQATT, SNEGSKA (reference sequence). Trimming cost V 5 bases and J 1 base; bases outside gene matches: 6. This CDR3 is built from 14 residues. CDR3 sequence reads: CSAVEAGRTDTQYF. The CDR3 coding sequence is TGCAGTGCTGTGGAAGCGGGACGCACAGATACGCAGTATTTT.

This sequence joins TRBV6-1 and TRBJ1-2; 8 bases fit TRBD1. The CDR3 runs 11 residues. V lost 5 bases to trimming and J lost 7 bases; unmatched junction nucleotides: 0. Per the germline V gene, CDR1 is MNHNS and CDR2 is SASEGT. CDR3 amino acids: CASSTGGGYTF. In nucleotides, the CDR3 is TGTGCCAGCAGTACAGGGGGTGGCTACACCTTC.

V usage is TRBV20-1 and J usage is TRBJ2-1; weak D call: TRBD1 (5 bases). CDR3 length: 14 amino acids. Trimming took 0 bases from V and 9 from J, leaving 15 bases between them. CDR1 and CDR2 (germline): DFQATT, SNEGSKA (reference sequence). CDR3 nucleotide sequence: TGCAGTGCTAGAGATGGGGCTGACCCTAGTGAGCAGTTCTTC. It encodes CSARDGADPSEQFF.

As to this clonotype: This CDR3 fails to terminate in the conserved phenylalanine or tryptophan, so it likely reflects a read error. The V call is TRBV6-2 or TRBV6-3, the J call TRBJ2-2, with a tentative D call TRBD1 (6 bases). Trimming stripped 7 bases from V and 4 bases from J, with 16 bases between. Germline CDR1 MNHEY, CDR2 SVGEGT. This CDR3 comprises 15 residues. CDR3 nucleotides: TGTGCCAGCACCTTTAAACAGGGTTTCACCGGGGAGCTGTTTCTT. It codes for CASTFKQGFTGELFL.

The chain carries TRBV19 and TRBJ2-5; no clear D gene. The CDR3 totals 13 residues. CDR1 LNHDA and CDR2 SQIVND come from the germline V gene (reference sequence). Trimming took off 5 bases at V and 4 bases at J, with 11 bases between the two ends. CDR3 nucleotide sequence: TGTGCCAGTAGTTCCAGACGGGCAGAGACCCAGTACTTC. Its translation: CASSSRRAETQYF.

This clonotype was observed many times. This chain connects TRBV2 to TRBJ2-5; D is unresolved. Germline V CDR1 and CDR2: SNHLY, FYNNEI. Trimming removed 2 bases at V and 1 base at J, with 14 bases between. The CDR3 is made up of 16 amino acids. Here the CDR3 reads CASSEITNYPQETQYF. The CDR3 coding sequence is TGTGCCAGCAGTGAAATTACTAATTACCCCCAAGAGACCCAGTACTTC. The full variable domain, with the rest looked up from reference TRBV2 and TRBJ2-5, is EPEVTQTPSHQVTQMGQEVILRCVPISNHLYFYWYRQILGQKVEFLVSFYNNEISEKSEIFDDQFSVERPDGSNFTLKIRSTKLEDSAMYFCASSEITNYPQETQYFGPGTRLLVL.

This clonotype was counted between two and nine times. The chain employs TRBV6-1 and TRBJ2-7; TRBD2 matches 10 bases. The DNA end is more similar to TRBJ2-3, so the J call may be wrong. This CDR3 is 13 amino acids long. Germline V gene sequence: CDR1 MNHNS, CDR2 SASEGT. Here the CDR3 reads CASRRAGGDTQYF. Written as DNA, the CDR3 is TGTGCCAGCAGGCGAGCGGGGGGGGATACGCAGTATTTT.

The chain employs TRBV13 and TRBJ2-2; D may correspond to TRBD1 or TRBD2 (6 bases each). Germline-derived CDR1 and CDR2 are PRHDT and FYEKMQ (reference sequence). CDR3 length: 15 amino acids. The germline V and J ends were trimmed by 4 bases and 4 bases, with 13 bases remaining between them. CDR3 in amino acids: CASSWGPAGTGELFF. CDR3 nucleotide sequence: TGTGCCAGCAGCTGGGGGCCAGCGGGCACCGGGGAGCTGTTTTTT.